This T cell receptor (beta chain) was sequenced during a study of spatial heterogeneity in lung cancer. Study background: There were consistently more beta-chain sequences detected than alpha-chain sequences. More than nine raw reads, on average, carried each unique TCR and UMI combination.

Time point in this sample: sample taken at primary tumor resection. No cells were sorted before sequencing. The whole RNA sequenced was extracted from tumor, nontumor lung or frozen PBMC. There are 13 residues in the CDR3. V was pared by 5 bases and J by 7 bases, with 15 bases between. CDR1 is MNHNY and CDR2 is SVGAGI in the germline V gene (reference sequence). Study-level points and caveats: Mutation counts in tumors were tracked by counts of expanded intratumoral alpha and beta TCRs.

There are a few counts of this clonotype. The antigen is undetermined. From the 5' RACE reads, TCRdb called clonotypes with MiXCR, one entry per CDR3 protein. This sample has 9,500 to 14,000 distinct CDR3 sequences, with 13% to 15% found just once. Material: lung tumor tissue, obtained at surgery. This rearrangement joins TRBV6-6 to TRBJ2-7; D may correspond to TRBD1 or TRBD2 (5 bases each). This clonotype originated in a male donor with early-stage non-small cell lung cancer. As DNA, the CDR3 is TGTGCCAGCAGTGGGACCAGGGCAGGGGAGCAGTACTTC. This translates into CASSGTRAGEQYF.